Shown below are 22 T cell receptor beta chains from a single sample sequenced in a study of shared clonotypes between healthy human individuals. The table came from immunoSEQ multiplex PCR; TCRdb's copy has only in-frame clones and leaves some out. The table shows under 200,000 clones, with approximately 92% occurring only once. The sequenced sample was naive CD4+ T cells sorted from blood. Subset of the sample: CD45RA+ positively selected. The receptors stem from a woman in her thirties in good health.

This chain connects TRBV29-1 to TRBJ1-1; D call uncertain. The CDR3 contains 14 residues. The germline V and J ends were trimmed by 6 bases and 8 bases, with 22 bases remaining between them. Germline V gives CDR1 SQVTM, CDR2 ANQGSEA. This CDR3 is CSVAQAVALREAFF. DNA of the CDR3: TGCAGCGTAGCCCAAGCAGTAGCACTTAGAGAAGCTTTCTTT.

This clone was seen a few times. This chain links TRBV6-5 with TRBJ2-7; D is perhaps TRBD1 (6 bases). The CDR3 spans 15 residues. V was cut by 6 bases and J by 4 bases, with 19 bases left in between. CDR1 is MNHEY and CDR2 is SVGAGI in the germline V gene. CDR3 coding DNA: TGTGCCAGCAGCATACCGGGACACCAGACGTACGAGCAGTACTTC. Encoded protein: CASSIPGHQTYEQYF.

The chain recombines TRBV19 with TRBJ2-3; D gene unclear. V was shortened by 3 bases and J by 2 bases, with 6 bases between the two germline ends. Germline V gene sequence: CDR1 LNHDA, CDR2 SQIVND (reference sequence). CDR3 length: 13 residues. CDR3 bases: TGTGCCAGTAGTATGGCTGACACAGATACGCAGTATTTT. Amino acid sequence: CASSMADTDTQYF.

This clone appeared a single time. The rearrangement joins TRBV6-5 to TRBJ2-1; 13 bases map to TRBD2. The CDR3 length is 15 residues. Germline CDR1 and CDR2: MNHEY and SVGAGI. V shed 6 bases, J shed 14 bases, and the junction held 13 bases outside the gene matches. CDR3 nucleotides: TGTGCCAGCAGCCTACCGGGACTAGCGGGAAAAACGGAGTTCTTC. Translating it yields CASSLPGLAGKTEFF.

The chain links TRBV7-2 to TRBJ2-1, with D perhaps matching TRBD2 (5 bases). The germline V gene has CDR1 SGHTA and CDR2 FQGNSA. This CDR3 region has 15 residues. V shed 5 bases and J shed 0 bases, with 11 bases lying between them. CDR3 region: CASSERLSSYNEQFF. For the CDR3, the DNA is TGTGCCAGCAGCGAGAGACTAAGCTCCTACAATGAGCAGTTCTTC.

The rearrangement joins TRBV25-1 to TRBJ1-1; D possibly corresponds to TRBD1 (6 bases). The germline V and J ends were trimmed by 5 bases and 2 bases, with 18 bases remaining between them. This CDR3 spans 16 amino acids. Per germline, CDR1 MGHDK and CDR2 SYGVNS. CDR3 loop: CASSPSNYRENTEAFF. CDR3 DNA: TGTGCCAGCAGTCCTTCTAACTACAGGGAAAACACTGAAGCTTTCTTT.

The chain couples TRBV28 to TRBJ2-5; TRBD1 matches 11 bases. The last part of the DNA fits TRBJ2-7 better; the J call may be wrong. This CDR3 spans 14 amino acids. The germline V gene encodes CDR1 MDHEN and CDR2 SYDVKM. The CDR3 DNA reads as TGTGCCAGCAGGGGGGGACAGGGGGTTGGCGAGCAGTACTTC. The encoded protein is CASRGGQGVGEQYF.

The chain carries TRBV18 and TRBJ2-7; maybe TRBD1 (6 bases). There are 17 residues in the CDR3. CDR1 KGHSH and CDR2 LQKENI come from the germline V gene. Trimming took 3 bases from V and 6 from J, leaving 24 bases between them. The CDR3, as DNA: TGTGCCAGCTCACCTCCGTCGGTAGGACCCTCCAGGGGCGAGCAGTACTTC. Translating gives CASSPPSVGPSRGEQYF.

This chain links TRBV5-1 with TRBJ2-1; possible D gene TRBD2, 6 bases. CDR1 SGHRS and CDR2 YFSETQ come from the germline V gene. V was pared by 1 base and J by 7 bases, with 15 bases between. The CDR3 contains 15 residues. The CDR3 DNA sequence: TGCGCCAGCAGCTTGAACGGGAGAGTGGGAAATGAGCAGTTCTTC. Its translation is CASSLNGRVGNEQFF.

In its sample, this clone was seen a few times. The chain has TRBV6-5 and TRBJ1-5, with D possibly TRBD1 on 6 matching bases. V was clipped by 5 bases and J by 3 bases, with 11 bases between them. Germline CDR1 is MNHEY and CDR2 is SVGAGI. CDR3 length: 14 residues. The CDR3 reads CASSPTGLNQPQHF. CDR3 coding DNA: TGTGCCAGCAGTCCCACAGGGCTCAATCAGCCCCAGCATTTT.

The chain uses TRBV15 and TRBJ2-2; 9 bases map to TRBD2. This CDR3 comprises 15 residues. The trim removed 5 bases at V and 4 bases at J, leaving 5 bases unmatched. CDR1 is LNHNV and CDR2 is YYDKDF in the germline V gene (reference sequence). Here the CDR3 DNA reads TGTGCCACCAGCGGGCTAGCGGGATCCACCGGGGAGCTGTTTTTT. Translation: CATSGLAGSTGELFF. Based on the CDR3 plus reference TRBV15 and TRBJ2-2, the full variable domain is DAMVIQNPRYQVTQFGKPVTLSCSQTLNHNVMYWYQQKSSQAPKLLFHYYDKDFNNEADTPDNFQSRRPNTSFCFLDIRSPGLGDTAMYLCATSGLAGSTGELFFGEGSRLTVL.

The chain recombines TRBV18 with TRBJ2-4; TRBD2 might be the D (6 bases). This CDR3 contains 15 residues. The germline gives CDR1 KGHSH, CDR2 LQKENI. Trimming cost V 4 bases and J 5 bases, with 15 bases left between them. For the CDR3, the DNA is TGTGCCAGCTCACTTCGGCGGGGCGCGGAAAACATTCAGTACTTC. This codes for CASSLRRGAENIQYF. Full variable domain (missing parts from reference TRBV18 and TRBJ2-4): NAGVMQNPRHLVRRRGQEARLRCSPMKGHSHVYWYRQLPEEGLKFMVYLQKENIIDESGMPKERFSAEFPKEGPSILRIQQVVRGDSAAYFCASSLRRGAENIQYFGAGTRLSVL.

The chain employs TRBV7-9 and TRBJ2-5; D perhaps matches TRBD1 (6 bases). The V end was cut by 3 bases, the J end by 2 bases, with 16 bases between. The germline V gene has CDR1 SEHNR and CDR2 FQNEAQ (reference sequence). The length of the CDR3 is 16 residues. The CDR3 coding sequence is TGTGCCAGCAGCTTCGCCCTGACAGGAGGACAAGAGACCCAGTACTTC. This codes for CASSFALTGGQETQYF. Supplemented by reference TRBV7-9 and TRBJ2-5, the full variable domain reads DTGVSQNPRHKITKRGQNVTFRCDPISEHNRLYWYRQTLGQGPEFLTYFQNEAQLEKSRLLSDRFSAERPKGSFSTLEIQRTEQGDSAMYLCASSFALTGGQETQYFGPGTRLLVL.

This chain connects TRBV28 to TRBJ2-5, with D possibly being TRBD1 or TRBD2 (5 bases each). V shed 5 bases and J shed 11 bases, with 24 bases lying between them. The germline gives CDR1 MDHEN, CDR2 SYDVKM. CDR3 length equals 15 residues. CDR3 sequence: CASSPRLAQGVEQYF. CDR3 in DNA: TGTGCCAGCAGTCCGCGTTTAGCTCAGGGAGTTGAGCAGTACTTC.

The J gene is TRBJ2-1, the V gene TRBV30; D perhaps matches TRBD1 (6 bases). V lost 1 base, J lost 0 bases, and 19 bases lay in between. The CDR3 runs to 18 residues. Germline V gene lookup returns CDR1 GTSNPN and CDR2 SVGIG (reference sequence). The CDR3 bases are TGTGCCTGGAGTGGATATGGGACACCTCAGTCCTCCTACAATGAGCAGTTCTTC. Translating gives CAWSGYGTPQSSYNEQFF.

This sequence joins TRBV10-1 and TRBJ2-5; the match to TRBD2 covers 10 bases. Germline values: CDR1 WNHNN, CDR2 SYGVQD (reference sequence). The junction had 13 bases not matched to a gene; V was cut back by 7 bases and J by 5 bases. This CDR3 comprises 16 residues. The chain's CDR3 is CASIHSSGGPGETQYF. In DNA, the CDR3 is TGCGCCAGCATTCATTCTAGCGGGGGCCCCGGGGAGACCCAGTACTTC.

The rearrangement joins TRBV5-1 to TRBJ2-7, with a weak D call TRBD1 (6 bases). The CDR3 has 15 amino acids. Germline values: CDR1 SGHRS, CDR2 YFSETQ. The V end lost 0 bases, the J end lost 3 bases, and 13 bases lay between the germline ends. CDR3 sequence reads: CASSLEGGLSYEQYF. DNA of the CDR3: TGCGCCAGCAGCTTGGAAGGGGGTTTAAGCTACGAGCAGTACTTC.

The sample holds one count of this clone. The rearrangement links TRBV5-1 to TRBJ2-7; 8 bases map to TRBD1. This CDR3 is built from 17 residues. In germline, CDR1 is SGHRS, CDR2 YFSETQ. The junction had 12 bases not matched to a gene; V was cut back by 0 bases and J by 4 bases. CDR3 in DNA: TGCGCCAGCAGCTTGGCCTTTAGAGGAGACAGGGGTTACGAGCAGTACTTC. Its protein product is CASSLAFRGDRGYEQYF.

The V and J genes are TRBV28 and TRBJ1-2; 7 bases map to TRBD1. With V trimmed by 6 bases and J by 8 bases, 9 bases remained unmatched. This CDR3 has 13 amino acids. CDR1 and CDR2 (germline): MDHEN, SYDVKM. The CDR3 region is CASSLPDREGYTF. Written as DNA, the CDR3 is TGTGCCAGCAGCCTCCCCGACAGGGAAGGCTACACCTTC.

This clone was found a few times. V gene TRBV6-5 combines with J gene TRBJ2-7; TRBD2 matches 9 bases. This CDR3 is 15 amino acids long. Germline V lookup: CDR1 MNHEY, CDR2 SVGAGI. Trimming removed 4 bases from V and 6 bases from J; junction bases left unmatched: 10. The CDR3 loop reads CASSSLAGGPGEQYF. The DNA for the CDR3 is TGTGCCAGCAGTTCCCTCGCGGGAGGGCCCGGCGAGCAGTACTTC.

In DNA, the CDR3 is TGTGCCAGCAGCTTAGGGTTTACCGGGGAGCTGTTTTTT. Its translation is CASSLGFTGELFF. The chain has TRBV7-3 and TRBJ2-2; no definite D call. The germline V and J ends were trimmed by 2 bases and 5 bases, with 6 bases remaining between them. Germline lookup yields CDR1 SGHTA and CDR2 FQGTGA. CDR3 size: 13 residues.

The chain joins TRBV5-1 to TRBJ2-1; 10 nucleotides align to TRBD2. CDR3 size: 17 residues. Trimming cost V 3 bases and J 3 bases; bases outside gene matches: 9. CDR1 and CDR2 from the germline V gene are SGHRS and YFSETQ. CDR3 sequence (DNA): TGCGCCAGCAGCTCCAGAGCAGCGGGAGGGTACTACAATGAGCAGTTCTTC. Translating it yields CASSSRAAGGYYNEQFF.